One sample yielded the 10 T cell receptor beta chains listed below, sequenced in a study of spatial heterogeneity in lung cancer. TCRdb recomputed calls from the 5' RACE reads with MiXCR, one row per CDR3 protein. The table has around 25,000 distinct CDR3 sequences, 9.5% to 15% seen once. Noted time point: sample taken at primary tumor resection. Whole RNA obtained from tumor, nontumor lung or frozen PBMC underwent sequencing without sorting. The specimen was PBMCs, collected at surgery. Every receptor here comes from a female donor with early-stage non-small cell lung cancer.

This clonotype was recorded at least ten times. The J gene is TRBJ2-7, the V gene TRBV6-1; 9 nucleotides align to TRBD1. The CDR3 has 15 amino acids. The germline V gene has CDR1 MNHNS and CDR2 SASEGT. J was trimmed by 4 bases and V by 7 bases; bases with no gene match: 11. The CDR3 reads CASILSTGGPYEQYV. CDR3 nucleotides: TGTGCCAGCATCCTTTCAACAGGGGGCCCTTACGAGCAGTACGTC.

This clonotype was seen at least ten times. This sequence joins TRBV7-2 and TRBJ2-5, with TRBD2 identical over 8 bases. The CDR3 contains 12 residues. From germline, CDR1 is SGHTA and CDR2 FQGNSA. V trimming: 11 bases; J trimming: 5 bases; junction bases outside the gene matches: 7. CDR3 loop: CASGGGTETQYF. The CDR3 bases are TGTGCCTCCGGGGGGGGTACCGAGACCCAGTACTTC.

This clonotype was counted ten times or more. This rearrangement joins TRBV28 to TRBJ2-1; TRBD2 agrees at 7 bases. The CDR3 covers 14 residues. V dropped 3 bases and J dropped 6; count of bases not matched to a gene: 5. Germline-derived CDR1 and CDR2 are MDHEN and SYDVKM. CDR3 residues: CASSFIGGSNEQFF. DNA of the CDR3: TGTGCCAGCAGTTTCATTGGCGGGAGCAATGAGCAGTTCTTC.

This clonotype was observed many times. V usage is TRBV7-2 and J usage is TRBJ2-1; D ambiguous. CDR1 is SGHTA and CDR2 is FQGNSA in the germline V gene. This CDR3 contains 15 residues. V was pared by 6 bases and J by 4 bases, with 16 bases between. CDR3 sequence (DNA): TGTGCCAGCAGACTTCTAAGTGTTCAGTACAATGAGCAGTTCTTC. Protein sequence: CASRLLSVQYNEQFF. Full variable domain (missing parts from reference TRBV7-2 and TRBJ2-1): GAGVSQSPSNKVTEKGKDVELRCDPISGHTALYWYRQSLGQGLEFLIYFQGNSAPDKSGLPSDRFSAERTGGSVSTLTIQRTQQEDSAVYLCASRLLSVQYNEQFFGPGTRLTVL.

In this sample, this clonotype turned up many times. The chain links TRBV4-3 to TRBJ2-3; maybe TRBD1 (6 bases). This CDR3 spans 17 amino acids. Trimming stripped 4 bases from V and 0 bases from J, with 17 bases between. Germline-derived CDR1 and CDR2 are LGHNA and YSLEER. CDR3 DNA sequence: TGCGCCAGCAGCCCGATTATCCGGGACACGAGCACAGATACGCAGTATTTT. It encodes CASSPIIRDTSTDTQYF.

This chain connects TRBV27 to TRBJ1-6, with a possible D match to TRBD1 (5 bases). The length of the CDR3 is 13 residues. Germline CDR1 MNHEY, CDR2 SMNVEV (reference sequence). The V end was cut by 7 bases, the J end by 3 bases, with 7 bases between. The CDR3, as DNA: TGTGCCAGCACCAGGGACTATAATTCACCCCTCCACTTT. As protein: CASTRDYNSPLHF.

This clonotype was observed a handful of times. The V gene is TRBV13, the J gene TRBJ1-2; a possible D gene is TRBD1 (5 bases). V dropped 4 bases and J dropped 4 bases, with 19 bases sitting between them. The CDR3 is 16 amino acids. From germline, CDR1 is PRHDT and CDR2 FYEKMQ (reference sequence). For the CDR3, the DNA is TGTGCCAGCAGCTCCCGGATGGGGCAGGTGGTCTATGGCTACACCTTC. It specifies CASSSRMGQVVYGYTF.

This clonotype was seen repeatedly, ten times or more. This sequence joins TRBV2 and TRBJ1-5; 8 nucleotides align to TRBD1. Germline assignment: CDR1 SNHLY and CDR2 FYNNEI. This CDR3 is 15 amino acids long. V shed 7 bases, J shed 5 bases, and the junction held 10 bases outside the gene matches. CDR3 sequence reads: CASTRTGRNDQPQHF. CDR3 nucleotide sequence: TGTGCCAGCACCAGGACAGGGCGGAATGATCAGCCCCAGCATTTT.

In its sample, this clonotype was seen many times. The chain joins TRBV29-1 to TRBJ2-1; D not resolved. Trimming removed 3 bases from V and 0 bases from J, with 12 bases in between. The V gene's germline CDR1 is SQVTM and CDR2 ANQGSEA. This CDR3 comprises 15 residues. This CDR3 is CSVDAVISSYNEQFF. CDR3 coding DNA: TGCAGCGTTGACGCCGTGATAAGCTCCTACAATGAGCAGTTCTTC.

Concerning this clonotype: A read error may produce the germline difference seen at one junction end. The V gene is TRBV13, the J gene TRBJ2-1; TRBD2 might be the D (6 bases). Germline lookup yields CDR1 PRHDT and CDR2 FYEKMQ (reference sequence). The CDR3 sequence is 13 residues long. The CDR3 DNA sequence: TGTGCCAGCAGCTGGGACTCCTACGATGAGCAGTTCTTC. The encoded protein is CASSWDSYDEQFF. The full variable domain, completed using reference TRBV13 and TRBJ2-1, is AAGVIQSPRHLIKEKRETATLKCYPIPRHDTVYWYQQGPGQDPQFLISFYEKMQSDKGSIPDRFSAQQFSDYHSELNMSSLELGDSALYFCASSWDSYDEQFFGPGTRLTVL.